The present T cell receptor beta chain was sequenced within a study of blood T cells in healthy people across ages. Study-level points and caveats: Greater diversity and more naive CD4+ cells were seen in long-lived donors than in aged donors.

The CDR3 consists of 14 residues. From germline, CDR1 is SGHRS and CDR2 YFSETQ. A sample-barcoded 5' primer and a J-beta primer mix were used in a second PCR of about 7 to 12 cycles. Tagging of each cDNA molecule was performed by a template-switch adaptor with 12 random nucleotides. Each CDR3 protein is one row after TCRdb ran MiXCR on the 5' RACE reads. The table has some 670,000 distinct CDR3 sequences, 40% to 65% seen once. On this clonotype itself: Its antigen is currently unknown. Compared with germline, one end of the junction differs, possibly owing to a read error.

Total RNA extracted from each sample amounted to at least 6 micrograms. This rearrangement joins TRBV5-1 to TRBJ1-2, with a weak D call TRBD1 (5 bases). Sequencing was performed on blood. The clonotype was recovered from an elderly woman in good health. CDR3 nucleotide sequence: TGCGCCAGCAGCTTGGGGGGGGAAAACTATGGCCACACCTTC. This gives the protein CASSLGGENYGHTF. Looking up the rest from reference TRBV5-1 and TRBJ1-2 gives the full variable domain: KAGVTQTPRYLIKTRGQQVTLSCSPISGHRSVSWYQQTPGQGLQFLFEYFSETQRNKGNFPGRFSGRQFSNSRSEMNVSTLELGDSALYLCASSLGGENYGHTFGSGTRLTVV.